The 9 T cell receptor beta chains below all came from one sample that was sequenced in a study of shared clonotypes between healthy human individuals. Method: immunoSEQ multiplex PCR; TCRdb's copy keeps in-frame clones and lacks some. The table includes about 1.9 million clones, around 93% detected once. CD8 cells classed as naive were CD45RO-negative and positively selected for CCR7, excluding terminally differentiated effector memory CD45RA+ cells. The specimen was naive CD8+ T cells from PBMCs. Receptor source: a man aged 18 to 29 in good health. Some clones in this sample may be carry-over from other donors' samples.

The chain links TRBV5-4 to TRBJ1-2; TRBD1 is a possible D gene (5 bases). The CDR3 is 14 amino acids. The V and J ends lost 4 bases and 4 bases respectively, with 14 bases between them. Germline V lookup: CDR1 SGHNT, CDR2 YYREEE (reference sequence). The CDR3 DNA reads as TGTGCCAGCAGCCCGGGGGGAGGGACCTATGGCTACACCTTC. It is translated as CASSPGGGTYGYTF.

The chain links TRBV5-6 to TRBJ2-1; D is perhaps TRBD1 (5 bases). The germline gives CDR1 SGHDT, CDR2 YYEEEE. This CDR3 spans 15 amino acids. Deletions cut 0 bases from V and 9 bases from J, with 16 bases between. CDR3 in amino acids: CASSLAGRARGEQFF. The CDR3 DNA follows: TGTGCCAGCAGCTTGGCCGGCAGGGCTAGGGGTGAGCAGTTCTTC. The variable domain in full, with the rest retrieved from reference TRBV5-6 and TRBJ2-1, is DAGVTQSPTHLIKTRGQQVTLRCSPKSGHDTVSWYQQALGQGPQFIFQYYEEEERQRGNFPDRFSGHQFPNYSSELNVNALLLGDSALYLCASSLAGRARGEQFFGPGTRLTVL.

The CDR3 region is CASSRAAVEAFF. CDR3 sequence (DNA): TGCGCCAGCAGTAGGGCAGCAGTTGAAGCTTTCTTT. The chain couples TRBV23-1 to TRBJ1-1; D remains ambiguous. TRBV23-1 is given ORF status, its function remaining uncertain. The CDR3 totals 12 residues. Trimming took off 5 bases at V and 7 bases at J, with 11 bases between the two ends.

This sequence joins TRBV15 and TRBJ1-3, with D tentatively TRBD1 (5 bases). The CDR3 has 15 residues. The V and J ends lost 0 bases and 8 bases respectively, with 14 bases between them. Germline values: CDR1 LNHNV, CDR2 YYDKDF (reference sequence). In nucleotides, the CDR3 is TGTGCCACCAGCAGAGAAGGGGAACTCGGGGACACCATATATTTT. Translating gives CATSREGELGDTIYF.

The chain links TRBV2 to TRBJ2-1, with a tentative D call TRBD2 (5 bases). CDR1 is SNHLY and CDR2 is FYNNEI in the germline V gene. The length of the CDR3 is 11 residues. The V end was cut by 10 bases, the J end by 7 bases, with 11 bases between. As DNA, the CDR3 is TGTGCCATTCAACTAGGGAATGAGCAGTTCTTC. As protein: CAIQLGNEQFF.

There are a few counts of this clone. The rearrangement joins TRBV4-1 to TRBJ1-5; no clear D gene. The V gene's germline CDR1 is MGHRA and CDR2 YSYEKL. Trimming shortened V by 3 bases and J by 6 bases, and 21 bases separated the two germline ends. This CDR3 contains 17 residues. CDR3 in DNA: TGCGCCAGCAGCCAGGGCCCCGGACCGGGTGCGGGTCAGCCCCAGCATTTT. Its protein product is CASSQGPGPGAGQPQHF.

The chain couples TRBV27 to TRBJ1-1; tentative D call: TRBD1 (6 bases). This CDR3 contains 15 residues. Trimming took off 0 bases at V and 4 bases at J, with 12 bases between the two ends. Germline assignment: CDR1 MNHEY and CDR2 SMNVEV (reference sequence). CDR3 sequence: CASSLSITGPTEAFF. The CDR3 DNA follows: TGTGCCAGCAGTTTATCGATTACAGGGCCCACTGAAGCTTTCTTT.

This clone was seen a single time. V gene TRBV30 combines with J gene TRBJ2-5, with 7 bases identical to TRBD2. Germline V CDR1 and CDR2: GTSNPN, SVGIG (reference sequence). The trim removed 5 bases at V and 5 bases at J, leaving 5 bases unmatched. The CDR3 runs to 12 residues. The CDR3 loop reads CAWYGGGETQYF. CDR3 sequence (DNA): TGTGCCTGGTACGGGGGAGGGGAGACCCAGTACTTC.

About this clone itself: Distinct nucleotide sequences in the sample also encode this CDR3. The rearrangement joins TRBV7-9 to TRBJ1-2; the match to TRBD1 covers 9 bases. Losses at the gene ends were 5 bases for V and 2 bases for J; bases not matched to a gene: 6. This CDR3 comprises 15 residues. Germline V gene lookup returns CDR1 SEHNR and CDR2 FQNEAQ (reference sequence). The CDR3 is CASSPGQGKNYGYTF. The CDR3 nucleotides are TGTGCCAGCAGCCCCGGACAGGGGAAAAACTATGGCTACACCTTC.